This TCR beta chain was retrieved from a study of persistence of HIV-infected CD4 T cells. Across the study: Isolated cells were CMV- and HIV-1 Gag-responding CD4+ T cells.

This clone was counted a single time. Its antigen is unknown. The immunoSEQ assay was version 4, run in survey mode. Profiling relied on immunoSEQ multiplex PCR, and the TCRdb table lists in-frame clones only, not all of them. This table holds about 40,000 clones, 78% found once. The stimulus was an HIV-1 Gag 15-mer peptide pool, around 1.1 ug/peptide/mL. Memory cells lacking CD40L and CD69 with high CD45RO were sorted. CD4+ T cell counts exceeded 400 cells/uL; CMV serology was positive. The source material was CD4+ T cells sorted from PBMCs after 18-hour stimulation, sampled from a patient who received antiretroviral therapy. This TCR was sampled from an adult man with HIV who was CMV-seropositive.

CDR3 nucleotides: TGTGCCTGGAGTGTGGGCTTGAACACCGGGGAGCTGTTTTTT. This gives the protein CAWSVGLNTGELFF. The chain recombines TRBV30 with TRBJ2-2, with no clear D. V lost 0 bases, J lost 1 base, and 6 bases lay in between. The CDR3 extends over 14 amino acids. Germline V gene lookup returns CDR1 GTSNPN and CDR2 SVGIG (reference sequence).